These 14 T cell receptor beta chains share one sample of origin, sequenced in a study of blood T cell repertoires in COVID-19. Sequenced by immunoSEQ multiplex PCR; TCRdb stores in-frame clones only, minus some. This sample carries some 260,000 clones, 70% to 75% of them seen once, and the ten largest clones take approximately 3.2%. Sample: peripheral blood. Receptors were obtained from a woman aged 80 or over with acute or convalescent COVID-19.

This rearrangement joins TRBV15 to TRBJ2-1; TRBD1 matches 7 bases. The CDR3 covers 15 residues. Germline assignment: CDR1 LNHNV and CDR2 YYDKDF (reference sequence). V lost 4 bases and J lost 8; bases outside the gene matches: 11. As DNA, the CDR3 is TGTGCCACCAGCACGCTCCGAGGGGGCGAGGATGAGCAGTTCTTC. Its translation: CATSTLRGGEDEQFF.

The genes are TRBV7-9 and TRBJ1-2, with a tentative D call TRBD1 (5 bases). Germline V gives CDR1 SEHNR, CDR2 FQNEAQ (reference sequence). The CDR3 has 13 residues. Trimming left V 5 bases short and J 0 bases short, with 7 bases between. In DNA, the CDR3 is TGTGCCAGCAGCGTGACAGCTAACTATGGCTACACCTTC. Amino acid sequence: CASSVTANYGYTF.

V is TRBV6-5 and J is TRBJ1-1; weak D call: TRBD1 (5 bases). CDR1 and CDR2 from the germline V gene are MNHEY and SVGAGI. The CDR3 spans 14 residues. With 5 bases removed from V and 1 base from J, the gap between germline ends came to 11 bases. In DNA form, the CDR3 reads TGTGCCAGCAGTCGACTGCAGGGGAACACTGAAGCTTTCTTT. Residues: CASSRLQGNTEAFF.

This clone has only one observation. This chain joins TRBV4-1 and TRBJ2-5, with D maybe TRBD2 (5 bases). In germline, CDR1 is MGHRA, CDR2 YSYEKL. The CDR3 is made up of 14 amino acids. Trimming pared 4 bases from V and 5 bases from J, leaving 14 bases between. DNA for the CDR3: TGCGCCAGCAGCCCTAACGGGATGAGGGAGACCCAGTACTTC. It encodes CASSPNGMRETQYF.

V and J are TRBV15 and TRBJ1-6; 8 nucleotides match TRBD1. The V and J ends lost 1 base and 10 bases, in that order; junction bases with no gene match: 6. This CDR3 is 15 amino acids long. Germline V gene sequence: CDR1 LNHNV, CDR2 YYDKDF (reference sequence). The CDR3 nucleotides are TGTGCCACCAGCAGAGGTGACAGGGGAACCTCACCCCTCCACTTT. Translation: CATSRGDRGTSPLHF. Full variable domain (missing parts from reference TRBV15 and TRBJ1-6): DAMVIQNPRYQVTQFGKPVTLSCSQTLNHNVMYWYQQKSSQAPKLLFHYYDKDFNNEADTPDNFQSRRPNTSFCFLDIRSPGLGDTAMYLCATSRGDRGTSPLHFGNGTRLTVT.

This rearrangement joins TRBV5-1 to TRBJ1-1; perhaps TRBD1 as D (6 bases). This CDR3 region has 15 residues. CDR1 is SGHRS and CDR2 is YFSETQ in the germline V gene. Trimming took off 4 bases at V and 1 base at J, with 14 bases between the two ends. The CDR3 region has the DNA TGCGCCAGCAGCCAAGGAGGACAGACGAACACTGAAGCTTTCTTT. Amino acids: CASSQGGQTNTEAFF.

The V gene is TRBV6-2 or TRBV6-3, the J gene TRBJ2-3; the D is unclear. The length of the CDR3 is 15 residues. The V and J ends lost 6 bases and 0 bases respectively, with 13 bases between them. CDR1 is MNHEY, CDR2 SVGEGT, per germline. CDR3 residues: CASSYGQISTDTQYF. In DNA, the CDR3 is TGTGCCAGCAGCTATGGGCAGATAAGCACAGATACGCAGTATTTT.

This clone came up once. The V call is TRBV11-1, the J call TRBJ2-1; a weak D match, TRBD1 (6 bases). The CDR3 runs 15 residues. Per the germline V gene, CDR1 is SGHAT and CDR2 is FQDESV (reference sequence). Trimming took 1 base from V and 5 from J, leaving 12 bases between them. CDR3 DNA: TGTGCCAGCAGCTTAGGAAGGGGGAACAACAATGAGCAGTTCTTC. It is translated as CASSLGRGNNNEQFF.

This clone has just one count. The J gene is TRBJ1-1, the V gene TRBV18, with D maybe TRBD1 (5 bases). The CDR3 has 15 amino acids. The germline V gene encodes CDR1 KGHSH and CDR2 LQKENI. Trimming pared 1 base from V and 3 bases from J, leaving 12 bases between. The CDR3 sequence: CASSPRGGRDTEAFF. In DNA form, the CDR3 reads TGTGCCAGCTCACCACGGGGGGGAAGGGACACTGAAGCTTTCTTT.

The chain couples TRBV9 to TRBJ2-3, with 8 nucleotides matching TRBD2. Per the germline V gene, CDR1 is SGDLS and CDR2 is YYNGEE. V shed 4 bases, J shed 4 bases, and the junction held 8 bases outside the gene matches. This CDR3 region has 15 residues. The chain's CDR3 is CASSLSGVEADTQYF. The CDR3 DNA follows: TGTGCCAGCAGCCTTAGCGGGGTGGAGGCAGATACGCAGTATTTT. Looking up the rest from reference TRBV9 and TRBJ2-3 gives the full variable domain: DSGVTQTPKHLITATGQRVTLRCSPRSGDLSVYWYQQSLDQGLQFLIQYYNGEERAKGNILERFSAQQFPDLHSELNLSSLELGDSALYFCASSLSGVEADTQYFGPGTRLTVL.

The V and J genes are TRBV20-1 and TRBJ1-1, with D maybe TRBD1 (6 bases). Germline loops: CDR1 DFQATT, CDR2 SNEGSKA (reference sequence). The CDR3 runs 11 residues. V was cut by 2 bases and J by 11 bases, with 12 bases left in between. The CDR3 spells CSARFEGGAFF. Here the CDR3 DNA reads TGCAGTGCTAGATTCGAGGGGGGGGCTTTCTTT.

This clone occurred once. The chain uses TRBV6-5 and TRBJ1-6; 7 bases align to TRBD1. CDR3 length equals 14 residues. The V segment lost 6 bases and the J segment 11 bases; nucleotides outside the gene matches: 10. Germline lookup yields CDR1 MNHEY and CDR2 SVGAGI. The CDR3 reads CASRLRQGSAPLHF. In DNA form, the CDR3 reads TGTGCCAGCAGGCTTCGACAGGGCTCGGCACCCCTCCACTTT.

This clone was found once. This chain connects TRBV19 to TRBJ1-2; no reliable D call. This CDR3 spans 14 amino acids. Germline-derived CDR1 and CDR2 are LNHDA and SQIVND (reference sequence). Trimming pared 6 bases from V and 0 bases from J, leaving 11 bases between. CDR3: CASSVGGANYGYTF. DNA for the CDR3: TGTGCCAGTAGCGTCGGCGGAGCTAACTATGGCTACACCTTC.

This clone was seen a single time. This chain uses TRBV5-6 with TRBJ2-5, with 8 positions matching TRBD1. This CDR3 has 15 residues. The J segment lost 1 base and the V segment lost 2 bases, leaving 4 bases of the junction unmatched. Germline V gene sequence: CDR1 SGHDT, CDR2 YYEEEE. The CDR3 DNA follows: TGTGCCAGCAGCTTCGGACAGGGATTCCAAGAGACCCAGTACTTC. It yields the protein CASSFGQGFQETQYF. The full variable domain, in which reference TRBV5-6 and TRBJ2-5 provide the parts outside the CDR3, is DAGVTQSPTHLIKTRGQQVTLRCSPKSGHDTVSWYQQALGQGPQFIFQYYEEEERQRGNFPDRFSGHQFPNYSSELNVNALLLGDSALYLCASSFGQGFQETQYFGPGTRLLVL.